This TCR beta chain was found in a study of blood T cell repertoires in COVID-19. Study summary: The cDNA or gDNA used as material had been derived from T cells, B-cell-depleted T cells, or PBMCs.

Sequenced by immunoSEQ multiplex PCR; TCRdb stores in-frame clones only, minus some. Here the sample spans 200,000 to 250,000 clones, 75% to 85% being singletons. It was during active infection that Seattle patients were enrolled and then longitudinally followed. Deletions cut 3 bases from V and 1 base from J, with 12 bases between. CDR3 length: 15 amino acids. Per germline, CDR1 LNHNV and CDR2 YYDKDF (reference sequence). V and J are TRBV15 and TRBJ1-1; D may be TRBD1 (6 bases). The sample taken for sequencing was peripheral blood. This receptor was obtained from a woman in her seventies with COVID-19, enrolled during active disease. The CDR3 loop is CATSRGGGKNTEAFF. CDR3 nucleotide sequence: TGTGCCACCAGCAGGGGAGGGGGGAAGAACACTGAAGCTTTCTTT.